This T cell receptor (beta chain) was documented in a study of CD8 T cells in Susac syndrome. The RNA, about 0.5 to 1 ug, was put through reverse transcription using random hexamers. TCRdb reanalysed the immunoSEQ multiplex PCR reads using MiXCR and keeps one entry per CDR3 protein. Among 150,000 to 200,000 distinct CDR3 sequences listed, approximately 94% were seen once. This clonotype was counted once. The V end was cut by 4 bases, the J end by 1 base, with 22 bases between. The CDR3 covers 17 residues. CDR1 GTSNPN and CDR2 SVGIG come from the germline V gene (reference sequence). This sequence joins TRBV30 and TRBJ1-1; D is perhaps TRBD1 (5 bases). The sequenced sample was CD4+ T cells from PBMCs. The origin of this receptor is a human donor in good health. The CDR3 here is CAWTRRSAGGGNTEAFF. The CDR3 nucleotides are TGTGCCTGGACCCGAAGATCCGCTGGGGGTGGGAACACTGAAGCTTTCTTT.